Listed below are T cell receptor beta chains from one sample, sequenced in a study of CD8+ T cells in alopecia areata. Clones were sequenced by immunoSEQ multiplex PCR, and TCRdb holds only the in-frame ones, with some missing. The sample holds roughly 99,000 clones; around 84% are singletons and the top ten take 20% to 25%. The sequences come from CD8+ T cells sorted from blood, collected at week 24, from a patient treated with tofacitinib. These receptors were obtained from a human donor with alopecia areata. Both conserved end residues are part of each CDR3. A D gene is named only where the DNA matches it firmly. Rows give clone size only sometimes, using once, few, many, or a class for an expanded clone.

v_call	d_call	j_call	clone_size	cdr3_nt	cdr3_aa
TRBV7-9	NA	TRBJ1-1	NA	TGTGCCAGCAGCTTAGTACGGCAGTTGAACACTGAAGCTTTCTTT	CASSLVRQLNTEAFF
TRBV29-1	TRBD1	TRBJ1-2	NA	TGCAGCGTCTACCCCACCCCGGACAGGGCTGGTGACACCTTC	CSVYPTPDRAGDTF
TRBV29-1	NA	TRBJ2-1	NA	TGCAGCGTTGAGGGTTCGAGCTCCTACAATGAGCAGTTCTTC	CSVEGSSSYNEQFF
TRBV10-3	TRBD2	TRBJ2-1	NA	TGTGCCATCAGTGCCCTCGGGACTAGCGGCAACAATGAGCAGTTCTTC	CAISALGTSGNNEQFF
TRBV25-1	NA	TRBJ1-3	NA	TGTGCCAGCAGTGAATCGGGCAGCGCTGGAAACACCATATATTTT	CASSESGSAGNTIYF
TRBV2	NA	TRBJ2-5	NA	TGTGCCAGCAGTCAAACAGGGATAGCCGAGACCCAGTACTTC	CASSQTGIAETQYF
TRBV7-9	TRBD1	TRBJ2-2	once	TGTGCCAGCAGCTTATCCCTGCTGGACAGGGGGCTCATCGGGGAGCTGTTTTTT	CASSLSLLDRGLIGELFF
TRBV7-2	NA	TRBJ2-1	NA	TGTGCCAGCAGCATGTCTAGCGCTGAGCAGTTCTTC	CASSMSSAEQFF
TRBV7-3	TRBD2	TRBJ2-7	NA	TGTGCCAGCAGTACCGATTTAGCGGGGAGAGGGACCTACGAGCAGTACTTC	CASSTDLAGRGTYEQYF
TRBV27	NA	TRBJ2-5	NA	TGTGCCAGCAGCCTTGACGGAACCCTCACCCAAGAGACCCAGTACTTC	CASSLDGTLTQETQYF
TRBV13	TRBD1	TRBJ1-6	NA	TGTGCCAGCAGCCCTGGACAGGGGAATTCACCCCTCCACTTT	CASSPGQGNSPLHF
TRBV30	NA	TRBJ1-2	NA	TGTGCCTGGAGCAATATGGCCGGGAGTGGCTACACCTTC	CAWSNMAGSGYTF
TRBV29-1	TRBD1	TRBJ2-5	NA	TGCAGCGTTGAGGACAGGGGGTTCGAGACCCAGTACTTC	CSVEDRGFETQYF
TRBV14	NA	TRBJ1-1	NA	TGTGCCAGCAGTCTGCAATGGAACACTGAAGCTTTCTTT	CASSLQWNTEAFF
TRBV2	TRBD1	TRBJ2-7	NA	TGTGCCAGCAGGGACACAGGGGAGTACGAGCAGTACTTC	CASRDTGEYEQYF
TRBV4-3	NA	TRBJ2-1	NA	TGCGCCAGCAGCCTTCTGGAGGGGGGAAAGGGGCAGTTCTTC	CASSLLEGGKGQFF
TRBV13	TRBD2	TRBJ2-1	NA	TGTGCCAGCAGCTTAGAGGCAGGGACTAGCGGGGCTAATGAGCAGTTCTTC	CASSLEAGTSGANEQFF
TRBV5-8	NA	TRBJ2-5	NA	TGTGCCAGCAGCTTCCCTAGGGTAGCAGAAGAGACCCAGTACTTC	CASSFPRVAEETQYF
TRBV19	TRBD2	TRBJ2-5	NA	TGTGCCAGTAGCCGGCGACTAGCGGGGGACACAGAGACCCAGTACTTC	CASSRRLAGDTETQYF
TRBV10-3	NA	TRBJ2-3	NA	TGTGCCATCATGCGGGAACCCCCAGCTGGCACAGATACGCAGTATTTT	CAIMREPPAGTDTQYF
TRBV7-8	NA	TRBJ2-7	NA	TGTGCCAGCAGCTTAGCGGCCGAGAGCTCCTACGAGCAGTACTTC	CASSLAAESSYEQYF
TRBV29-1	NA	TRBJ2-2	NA	TGCAGCGTTGCATCGCAGAACACCGGGGAGCTGTTTTTT	CSVASQNTGELFF
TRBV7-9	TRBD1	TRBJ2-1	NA	TGTGCCAGCAGCTCCACTCAGGGGGAACATGAGCAGTTCTTC	CASSSTQGEHEQFF
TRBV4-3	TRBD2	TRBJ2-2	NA	TGCGCCAGCAGCCAAGAGGTCTGGGTAGCGGGGGCCACCGGGGAGCTGTTTTTT	CASSQEVWVAGATGELFF
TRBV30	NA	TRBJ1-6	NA	TGTGCCTGGAGCCTGGGCCAACCGAATTCACCCCTCCACTTT	CAWSLGQPNSPLHF
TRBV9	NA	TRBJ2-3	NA	TGTGCCAGCAGCGTAGGGTCAGATACGCAGTATTTT	CASSVGSDTQYF
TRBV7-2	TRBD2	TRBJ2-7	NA	TGTGCCAGCAGCACTAGCGGGGGGGTAACCTACGAGCAGTACTTC	CASSTSGGVTYEQYF
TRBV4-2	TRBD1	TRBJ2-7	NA	TGTGCCAGCAGCCAAGACGGGACAGCCTCGGGCGAGCAGTACTTC	CASSQDGTASGEQYF
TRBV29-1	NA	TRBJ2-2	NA	TGCAGCGCTGAGGGACCCACCGGGGAGCTGTTTTTT	CSAEGPTGELFF
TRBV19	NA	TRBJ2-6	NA	TGTGCCAGTAGTATCGCTGGGGCCAACGTCCTGACTTTC	CASSIAGANVLTF
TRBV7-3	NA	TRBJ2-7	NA	TGTGCCAGCAGTACCTACGAGCAGTACTTC	CASSTYEQYF
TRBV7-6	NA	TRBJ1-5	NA	TGTGCCAGCAGCTTATCCCCCGGACAGAGTGATCAGCCCCAGCATTTT	CASSLSPGQSDQPQHF
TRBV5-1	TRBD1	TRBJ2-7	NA	TGCGCCAGCGGGCAGGGACAGGGGTCCTACGAGCAGTACTTC	CASGQGQGSYEQYF
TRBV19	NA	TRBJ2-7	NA	TGTGCCAGTAGTATGGGGTTCGGTAACTACGAGCAGTACTTC	CASSMGFGNYEQYF
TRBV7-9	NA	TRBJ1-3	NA	TGTGCCAGCAGCGCCGGGCAGGGTGCTGGAAACACCATATATTTT	CASSAGQGAGNTIYF
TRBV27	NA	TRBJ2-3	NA	TGTGCCAGCAGTCCACCCCCGGGGGATACGCAGTATTTT	CASSPPPGDTQYF
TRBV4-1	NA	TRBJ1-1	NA	TGCGCCAGCAGCCGTGAGGGGGACGAAGCTTTCTTT	CASSREGDEAFF
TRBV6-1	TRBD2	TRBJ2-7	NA	TGTGCCAGCGGGAGGGCAGGGATAAGCTCCTACGAGCAGTACTTC	CASGRAGISSYEQYF
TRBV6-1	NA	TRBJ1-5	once	TGTGCCAGCAGTGCCGGGGGTTCGGTTTATAGCAATCAGCCCCAGCATTTT	CASSAGGSVYSNQPQHF
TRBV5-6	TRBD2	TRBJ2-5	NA	TGTGCCAGCAGCCTCAGACTAGCGGGGGGCCGGGAGGAGACCCAGTACTTC	CASSLRLAGGREETQYF
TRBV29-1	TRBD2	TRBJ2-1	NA	TGCAGCGTTGAGTCGCCTAGCGGGGGGTATGCCTACAATGAGCAGTTCTTC	CSVESPSGGYAYNEQFF
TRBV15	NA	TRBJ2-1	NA	TGTGCCACCAGCAGGGGGGAAGGCTACAATGAGCAGTTCTTC	CATSRGEGYNEQFF
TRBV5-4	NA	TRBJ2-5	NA	TGTGCCAGCAGCTTTCAAGGAGGAGAAACCCAGTACTTC	CASSFQGGETQYF
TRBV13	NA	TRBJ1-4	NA	TGTGCCAGCAGCCAGGGTGGCATCCGACAAGGAACTAATGAAAAACTGTTTTTT	CASSQGGIRQGTNEKLFF
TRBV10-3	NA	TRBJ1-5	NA	TGTGCCATCAGACGCAGACAACTTAGCAATCAGCCCCAGCATTTT	CAIRRRQLSNQPQHF
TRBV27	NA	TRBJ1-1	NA	TGTGCCAGCAGTTTGGGCCTTAGGAGCACTGAAGCTTTCTTT	CASSLGLRSTEAFF
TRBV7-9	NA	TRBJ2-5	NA	TGTGCCAGCAGCTTAACACAGGGTGTGAGGGAGACCCAGTACTTC	CASSLTQGVRETQYF
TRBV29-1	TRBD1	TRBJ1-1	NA	TGCAGCGTTGGGGAGACAGGGGACACTGAAGCTTTCTTT	CSVGETGDTEAFF
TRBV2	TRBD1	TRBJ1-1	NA	TGTGCCAGCAGCGGGGACAGAGGGGCGACCACTGAAGCTTTCTTT	CASSGDRGATTEAFF
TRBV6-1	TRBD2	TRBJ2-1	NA	TGTGCCAGCAGTGCCTTCCTAGCGGGGGGGTTTGAGCAGTTCTTC	CASSAFLAGGFEQFF
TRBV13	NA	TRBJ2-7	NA	TGTGCCAGCAGCAAATCATTGGACCGGCAAGCCTACGAGCAGTACTTC	CASSKSLDRQAYEQYF
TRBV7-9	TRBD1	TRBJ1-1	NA	TGTGCCAGCAGCTCTAGACAGGGTGGGGGAACTGAAGCTTTCTTT	CASSSRQGGGTEAFF